This T cell receptor beta chain was retrieved from a study of blood T cell repertoires in COVID-19. Sequencing used immunoSEQ multiplex PCR; TCRdb keeps in-frame clones, though not all of them. The sample lists 300,000 to 450,000 clones, 85% occurring once. What was sequenced was peripheral blood. This sequence was found in a woman under 30 with acute or convalescent COVID-19.

In DNA, the CDR3 is TGCAGTGCTACTGAATCTAAACAGGGGAACACTGAAGCTTTCTTT. Translated, it gives CSATESKQGNTEAFF. This chain links TRBV20-1 with TRBJ1-1; tentatively, D is TRBD1 (6 bases). The CDR3 has 15 residues. V lost 4 bases to trimming and J lost 1 base, with 16 bases between them. CDR1 is DFQATT and CDR2 is SNEGSKA in the germline V gene (reference sequence).